The clone carrying this TCR beta chain occurred once. These data are taken from a study of blood T cell repertoires in COVID-19. V lost 3 bases, J lost 0 bases, and 12 bases lay in between. The CDR3 is 16 amino acids. Germline CDR1 MGHRA, CDR2 YSYEKL. Clones were sequenced by immunoSEQ multiplex PCR, and TCRdb holds only the in-frame ones, with some missing. The table lists about 130,000 clones, roughly nine tenths of them singletons. Sequencing used peripheral blood. This chain joins TRBV4-1 and TRBJ1-5; no clear D gene. The TCR sequence derives from an older woman with COVID-19, enrolled during active disease. CDR3 loop: CASSQGQAFSNQPQHF. CDR3 DNA sequence: TGCGCCAGCAGCCAGGGCCAGGCTTTTAGCAATCAGCCCCAGCATTTT.